These 3 T cell receptor beta chains share one sample of origin, sequenced in a study of PD-L1 blockade in urothelial cancer. Time point indicated: pretreatment peripheral blood. The protocol was immunoSEQ multiplex PCR, while the TCRdb copy is restricted to in-frame clones and leaves out a portion. The data show under 95,000 clones, with roughly 84% seen just once and roughly 9.2% held by the top ten. The sequenced sample was PBMCs, obtained around atezolizumab (anti-PD-L1) treatment. The receptors were gathered from a woman in her sixties or seventies with urothelial cancer.

The chain links TRBV4-2 to TRBJ2-1, with 10 positions matching TRBD2. Germline-derived CDR1 and CDR2 are LGHNA and YNFKEQ. V lost 1 base and J lost 6; bases outside the gene matches: 3. The CDR3 contains 15 residues. DNA of the CDR3: TGTGCCAGCAGCCAAGCTCTAGCGGGGGCCAATGAGCAGTTCTTC. It yields the protein CASSQALAGANEQFF.

This clone was counted only a few times. This chain uses TRBV9 with TRBJ2-1; 13 bases fit TRBD2. In germline, CDR1 is SGDLS, CDR2 YYNGEE. The CDR3 loop spans 15 amino acids. V shed 0 bases, J shed 10 bases, and the junction held 4 bases outside the gene matches. The CDR3 nucleotides are TGTGCCAGCAGCGTAGAACTAGCGGGGGGGCTAGAGCAGTTCTTC. As protein: CASSVELAGGLEQFF.

The chain employs TRBV2 and TRBJ2-3; 7 bases map to TRBD1. From germline, CDR1 is SNHLY and CDR2 FYNNEI. CDR3 length: 16 residues. The J segment lost 2 bases and the V segment lost 5 bases, leaving 10 bases of the junction unmatched. The CDR3 DNA sequence: TGTGCCAGCAGTTTAGGACAGGACCTACCCACAGATACGCAGTATTTT. This encodes CASSLGQDLPTDTQYF.